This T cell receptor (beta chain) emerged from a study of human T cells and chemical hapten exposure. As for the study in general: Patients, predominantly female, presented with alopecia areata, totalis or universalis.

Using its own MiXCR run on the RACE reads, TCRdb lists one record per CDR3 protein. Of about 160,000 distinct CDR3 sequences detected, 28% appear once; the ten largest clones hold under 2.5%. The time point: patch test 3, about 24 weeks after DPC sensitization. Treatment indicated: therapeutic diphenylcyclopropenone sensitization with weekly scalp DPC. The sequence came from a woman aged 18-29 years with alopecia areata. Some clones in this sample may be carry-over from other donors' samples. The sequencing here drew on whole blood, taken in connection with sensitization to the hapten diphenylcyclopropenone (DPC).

As DNA, the CDR3 is TGTGCCAGCAGCTTTACTCGACAGGGGCGGGCGCAGGAGACCCAGTACTTC. Protein product: CASSFTRQGRAQETQYF. The chain has TRBV7-9 and TRBJ2-5; TRBD1 aligns across 8 bases. Germline lookup yields CDR1 SEHNR and CDR2 FQNEAQ (reference sequence). The CDR3 has 17 amino acids. The J segment lost 5 bases and the V segment lost 3 bases, leaving 14 bases of the junction unmatched. The entire variable domain, with the rest obtained from reference TRBV7-9 and TRBJ2-5, is as follows: DTGVSQNPRHKITKRGQNVTFRCDPISEHNRLYWYRQTLGQGPEFLTYFQNEAQLEKSRLLSDRFSAERPKGSFSTLEIQRTEQGDSAMYLCASSFTRQGRAQETQYFGPGTRLLVL.